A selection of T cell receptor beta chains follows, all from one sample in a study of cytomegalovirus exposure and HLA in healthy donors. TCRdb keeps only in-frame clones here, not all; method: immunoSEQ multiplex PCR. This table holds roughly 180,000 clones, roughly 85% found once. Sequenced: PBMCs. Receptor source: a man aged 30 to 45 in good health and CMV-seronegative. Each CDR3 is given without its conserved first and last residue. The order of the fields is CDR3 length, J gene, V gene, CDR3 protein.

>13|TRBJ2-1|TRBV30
AWRRTGFSYNEQF
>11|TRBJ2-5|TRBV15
ATSRDRWETQY
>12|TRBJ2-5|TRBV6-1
ASSEVMKGAAQY
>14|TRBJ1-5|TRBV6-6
ASSYSQGRANQPQH
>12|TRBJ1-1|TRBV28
ASNVGGVNTEAF
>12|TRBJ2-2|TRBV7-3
ASSLRGSTGELF
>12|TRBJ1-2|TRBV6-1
ASSSGTVNYGYT
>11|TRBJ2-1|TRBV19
ASSIRGQGPQF
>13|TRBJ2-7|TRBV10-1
ASSESVAGLVEQY
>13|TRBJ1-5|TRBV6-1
ASSEFVRRDQPQH
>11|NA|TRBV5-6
ASSFGAGGEQY
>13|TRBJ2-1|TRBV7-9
SSSLFGGSYNEQF
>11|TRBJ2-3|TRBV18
ASSPPEADTQY
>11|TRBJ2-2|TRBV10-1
ASSARDTGELF
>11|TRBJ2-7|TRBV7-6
ASSGPGSYEQY